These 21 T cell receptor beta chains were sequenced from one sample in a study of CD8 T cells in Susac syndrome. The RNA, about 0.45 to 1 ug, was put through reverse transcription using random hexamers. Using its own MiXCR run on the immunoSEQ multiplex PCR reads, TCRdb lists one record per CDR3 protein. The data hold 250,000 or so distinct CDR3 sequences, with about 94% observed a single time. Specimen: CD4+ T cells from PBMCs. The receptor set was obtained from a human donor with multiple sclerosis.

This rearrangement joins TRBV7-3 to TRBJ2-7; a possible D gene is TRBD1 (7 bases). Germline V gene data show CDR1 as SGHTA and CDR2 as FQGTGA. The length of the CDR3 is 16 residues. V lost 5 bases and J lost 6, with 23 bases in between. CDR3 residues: CASSPQGGLAPLEQYF. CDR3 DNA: TGTGCCAGCAGCCCACAAGGGGGCCTAGCGCCTCTCGAGCAGTACTTC.

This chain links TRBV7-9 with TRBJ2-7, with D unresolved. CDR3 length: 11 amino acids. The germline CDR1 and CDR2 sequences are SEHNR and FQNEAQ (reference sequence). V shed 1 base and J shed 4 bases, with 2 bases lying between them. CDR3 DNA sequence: TGTGCCAGCAGCTTAGATTACGAGCAGTACGTC. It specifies CASSLDYEQYV.

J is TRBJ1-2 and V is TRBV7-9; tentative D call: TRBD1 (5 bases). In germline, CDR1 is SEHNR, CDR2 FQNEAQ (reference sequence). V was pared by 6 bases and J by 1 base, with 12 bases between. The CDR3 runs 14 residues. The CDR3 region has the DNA TGTGCCAGCAGGCCCTCGGGGCGTAACTATGGCTACACCTTC. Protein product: CASRPSGRNYGYTF.

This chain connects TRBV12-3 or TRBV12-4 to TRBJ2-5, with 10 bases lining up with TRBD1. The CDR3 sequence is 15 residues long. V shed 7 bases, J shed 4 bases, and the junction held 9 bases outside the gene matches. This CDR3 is CASTTPWTGGETQYF. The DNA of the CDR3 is TGTGCCAGCACCACCCCATGGACAGGGGGAGAGACCCAGTACTTC.

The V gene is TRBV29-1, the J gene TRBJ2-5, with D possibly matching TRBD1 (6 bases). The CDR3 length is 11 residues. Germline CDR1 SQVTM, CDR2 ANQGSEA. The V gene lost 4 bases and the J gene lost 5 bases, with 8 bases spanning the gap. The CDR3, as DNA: TGCAGCGTTGGGGGGCCGGAGACCCAGTACTTC. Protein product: CSVGGPETQYF. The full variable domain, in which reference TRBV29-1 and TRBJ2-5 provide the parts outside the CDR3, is SAVISQKPSRDICQRGTSLTIQCQVDSQVTMMFWYRQQPGQSLTLIATANQGSEATYESGFVIDKFPISRPNLTFSTLTVSNMSPEDSSIYLCSVGGPETQYFGPGTRLLVL.

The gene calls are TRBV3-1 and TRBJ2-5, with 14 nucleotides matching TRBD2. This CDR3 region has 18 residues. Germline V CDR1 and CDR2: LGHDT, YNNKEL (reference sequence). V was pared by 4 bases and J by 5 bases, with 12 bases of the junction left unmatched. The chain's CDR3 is CASSLLTSGGAQGETQYF. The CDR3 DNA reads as TGTGCCAGCAGCCTATTGACTAGCGGGGGGGCCCAGGGGGAGACCCAGTACTTC.

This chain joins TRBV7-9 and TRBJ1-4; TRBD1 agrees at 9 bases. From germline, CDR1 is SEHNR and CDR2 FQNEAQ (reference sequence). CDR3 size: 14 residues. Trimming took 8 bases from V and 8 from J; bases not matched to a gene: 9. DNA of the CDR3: TGTGCCAGCGGGCATCGGGACAGGGAGGAAAAACTGTTTTTT. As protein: CASGHRDREEKLFF.

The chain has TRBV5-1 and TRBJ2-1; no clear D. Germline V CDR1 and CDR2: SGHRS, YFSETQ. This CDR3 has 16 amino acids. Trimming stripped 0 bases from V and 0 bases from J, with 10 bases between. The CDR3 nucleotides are TGCGCCAGCAGCTTGGAGGGCACTACCTCCTACAATGAGCAGTTCTTC. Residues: CASSLEGTTSYNEQFF.

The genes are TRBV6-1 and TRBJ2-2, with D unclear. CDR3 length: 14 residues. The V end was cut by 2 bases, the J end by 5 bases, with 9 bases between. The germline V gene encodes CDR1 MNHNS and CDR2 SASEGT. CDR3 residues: CASSEISVTGELFF. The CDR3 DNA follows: TGTGCCAGCAGTGAAATATCCGTGACCGGGGAGCTGTTTTTT.

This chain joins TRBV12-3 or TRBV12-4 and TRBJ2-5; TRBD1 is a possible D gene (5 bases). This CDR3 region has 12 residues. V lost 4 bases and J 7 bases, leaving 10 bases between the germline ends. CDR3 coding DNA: TGTGCCAGCAGTTCAGGGTCGGGGACCCAGTACTTC. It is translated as CASSSGSGTQYF.

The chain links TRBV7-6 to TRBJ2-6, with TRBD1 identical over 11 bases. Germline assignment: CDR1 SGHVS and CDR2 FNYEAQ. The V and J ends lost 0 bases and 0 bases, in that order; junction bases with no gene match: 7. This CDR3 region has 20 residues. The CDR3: CASSLAIGTGGPSGANVLTF. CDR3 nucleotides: TGTGCCAGCAGCTTAGCTATAGGGACAGGGGGGCCCTCTGGGGCCAACGTCCTGACTTTC.

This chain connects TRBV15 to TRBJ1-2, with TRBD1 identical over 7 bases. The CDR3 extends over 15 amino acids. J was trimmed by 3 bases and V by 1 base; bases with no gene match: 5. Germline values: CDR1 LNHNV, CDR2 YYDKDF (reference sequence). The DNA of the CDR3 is TGTGCCACCAGCAGAGTGGCAGGGGGTTACTATGGCTACACCTTC. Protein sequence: CATSRVAGGYYGYTF. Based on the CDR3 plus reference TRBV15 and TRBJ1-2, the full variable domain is DAMVIQNPRYQVTQFGKPVTLSCSQTLNHNVMYWYQQKSSQAPKLLFHYYDKDFNNEADTPDNFQSRRPNTSFCFLDIRSPGLGDTAMYLCATSRVAGGYYGYTFGSGTRLTVV.

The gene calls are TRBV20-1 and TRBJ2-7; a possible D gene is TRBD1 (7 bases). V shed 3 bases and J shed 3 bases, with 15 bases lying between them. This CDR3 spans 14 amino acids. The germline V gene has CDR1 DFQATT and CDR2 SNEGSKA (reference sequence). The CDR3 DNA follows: TGCAGTGCTAGTAGGGAGGACAGGAGCTACGAGCAGTACTTC. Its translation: CSASREDRSYEQYF.

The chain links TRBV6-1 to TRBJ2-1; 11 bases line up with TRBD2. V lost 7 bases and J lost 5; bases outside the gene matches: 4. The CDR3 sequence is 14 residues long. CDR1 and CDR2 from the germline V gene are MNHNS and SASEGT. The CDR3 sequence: CASILAGGNNEQFF. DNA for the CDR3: TGTGCCAGCATCCTAGCGGGGGGTAACAATGAGCAGTTCTTC.

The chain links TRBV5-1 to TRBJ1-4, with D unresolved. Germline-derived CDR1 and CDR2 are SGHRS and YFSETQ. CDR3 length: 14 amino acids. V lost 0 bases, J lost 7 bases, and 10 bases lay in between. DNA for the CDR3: TGCGCCAGCAGCTTGGAAGGGCTAGGTGAAAAACTGTTTTTT. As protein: CASSLEGLGEKLFF.

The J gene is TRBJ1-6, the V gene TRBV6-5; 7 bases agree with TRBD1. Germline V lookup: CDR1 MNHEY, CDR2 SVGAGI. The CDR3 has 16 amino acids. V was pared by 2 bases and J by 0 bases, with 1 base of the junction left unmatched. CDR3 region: CASSYRTGSYNSPLHF. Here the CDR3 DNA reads TGTGCCAGCAGTTACCGGACAGGCTCCTATAATTCACCCCTCCACTTT.

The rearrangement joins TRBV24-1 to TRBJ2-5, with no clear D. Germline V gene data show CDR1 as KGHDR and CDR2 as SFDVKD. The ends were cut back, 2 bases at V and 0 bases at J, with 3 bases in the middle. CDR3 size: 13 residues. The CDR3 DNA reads TGTGCCACCAGTGATTCACACCAAGAGACCCAGTACTTC. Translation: CATSDSHQETQYF.

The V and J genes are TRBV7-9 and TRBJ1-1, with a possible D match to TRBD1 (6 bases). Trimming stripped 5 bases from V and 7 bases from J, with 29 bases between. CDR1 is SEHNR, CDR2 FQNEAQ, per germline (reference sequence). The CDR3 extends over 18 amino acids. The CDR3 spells CASSLLSVGARSFGEAFF. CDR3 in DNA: TGTGCCAGCAGCCTCCTCTCTGTGGGGGCGCGGTCGTTCGGTGAAGCTTTCTTT.

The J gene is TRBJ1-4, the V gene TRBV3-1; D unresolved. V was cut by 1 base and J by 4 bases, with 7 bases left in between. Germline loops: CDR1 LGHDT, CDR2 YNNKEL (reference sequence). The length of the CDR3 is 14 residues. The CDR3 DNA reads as TGTGCCAGCAGCCAAGCCAGCCATAATGAAAAACTGTTTTTT. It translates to CASSQASHNEKLFF.

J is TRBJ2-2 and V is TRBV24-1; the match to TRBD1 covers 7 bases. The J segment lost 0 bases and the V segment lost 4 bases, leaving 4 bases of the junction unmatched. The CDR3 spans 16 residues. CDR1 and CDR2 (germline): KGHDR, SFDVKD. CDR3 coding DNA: TGTGCCACCAGTGACCGGGGACAGCCGAACACCGGGGAGCTGTTTTTT. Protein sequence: CATSDRGQPNTGELFF.

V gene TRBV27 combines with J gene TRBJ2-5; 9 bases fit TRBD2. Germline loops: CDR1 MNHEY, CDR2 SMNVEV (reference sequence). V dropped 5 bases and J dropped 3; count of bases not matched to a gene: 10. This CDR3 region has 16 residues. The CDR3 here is CASSPLEAGGKETQYF. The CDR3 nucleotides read TGTGCCAGCAGTCCCCTGGAAGCGGGAGGTAAAGAGACCCAGTACTTC.